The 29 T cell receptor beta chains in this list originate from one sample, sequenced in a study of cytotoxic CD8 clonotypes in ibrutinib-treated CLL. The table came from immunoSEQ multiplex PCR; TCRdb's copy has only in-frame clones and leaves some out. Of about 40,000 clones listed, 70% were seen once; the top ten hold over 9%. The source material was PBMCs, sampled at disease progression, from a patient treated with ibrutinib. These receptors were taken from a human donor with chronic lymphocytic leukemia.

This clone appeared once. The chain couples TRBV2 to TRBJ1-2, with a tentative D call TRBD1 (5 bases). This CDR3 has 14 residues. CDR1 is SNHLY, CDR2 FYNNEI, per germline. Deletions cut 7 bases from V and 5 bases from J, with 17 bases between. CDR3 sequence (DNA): TGTGCCAGCATTTTAGGAGGGACGTTTTATGGCTACACCTTC. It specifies CASILGGTFYGYTF.

This CDR3 is CASSVGSGGTDTQYF. In DNA form, the CDR3 reads TGTGCCAGCAGCGTAGGGTCCGGCGGCACAGATACGCAGTATTTT. The chain uses TRBV9 and TRBJ2-3, with D unresolved. This CDR3 comprises 15 residues. Deletions cut 0 bases from V and 1 base from J, with 9 bases between. Germline CDR1 and CDR2: SGDLS and YYNGEE.

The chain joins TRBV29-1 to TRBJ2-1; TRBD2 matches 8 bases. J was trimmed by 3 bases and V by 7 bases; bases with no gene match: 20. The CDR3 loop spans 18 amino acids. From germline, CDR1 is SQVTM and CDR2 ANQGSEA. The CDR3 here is CSALGWLAGPADYNEQFF. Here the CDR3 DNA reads TGCAGCGCCCTCGGGTGGCTAGCGGGTCCCGCGGACTACAATGAGCAGTTCTTC.

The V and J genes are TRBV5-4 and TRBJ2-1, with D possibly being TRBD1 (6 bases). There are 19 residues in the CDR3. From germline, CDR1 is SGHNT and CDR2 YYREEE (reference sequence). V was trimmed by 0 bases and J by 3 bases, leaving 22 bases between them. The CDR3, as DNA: TGTGCCAGCAGCTTGGAAGTTCAGGTAGGGGGAGCCGGCTACAATGAGCAGTTCTTC. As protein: CASSLEVQVGGAGYNEQFF.

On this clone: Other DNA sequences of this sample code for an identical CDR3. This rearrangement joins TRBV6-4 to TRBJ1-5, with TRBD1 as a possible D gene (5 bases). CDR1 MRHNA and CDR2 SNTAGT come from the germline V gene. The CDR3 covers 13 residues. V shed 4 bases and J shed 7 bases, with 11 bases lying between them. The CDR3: CASSAGEGQPQHF. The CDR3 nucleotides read TGTGCCAGCAGTGCGGGGGAGGGCCAGCCCCAGCATTTT.

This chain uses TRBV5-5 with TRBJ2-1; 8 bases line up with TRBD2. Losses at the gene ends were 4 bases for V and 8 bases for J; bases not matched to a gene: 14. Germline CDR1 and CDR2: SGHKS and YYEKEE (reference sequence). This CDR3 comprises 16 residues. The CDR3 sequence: CASSTDFSGRYDEQFF. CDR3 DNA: TGTGCCAGCAGCACGGATTTCAGCGGGAGATATGATGAGCAGTTCTTC.

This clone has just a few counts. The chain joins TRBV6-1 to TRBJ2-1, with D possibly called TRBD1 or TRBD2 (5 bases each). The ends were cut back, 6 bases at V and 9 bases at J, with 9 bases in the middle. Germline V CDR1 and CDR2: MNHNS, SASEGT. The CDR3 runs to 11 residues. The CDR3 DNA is TGTGCCAGCAGGCATGGGACTGAGCAGTTCTTC. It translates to CASRHGTEQFF.

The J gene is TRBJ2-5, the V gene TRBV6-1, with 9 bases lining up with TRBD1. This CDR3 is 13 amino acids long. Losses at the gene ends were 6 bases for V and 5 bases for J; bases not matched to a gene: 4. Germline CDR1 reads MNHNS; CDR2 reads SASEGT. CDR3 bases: TGTGCCAGCAGGGGACAGGGCGGGGAGACCCAGTACTTC. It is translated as CASRGQGGETQYF.

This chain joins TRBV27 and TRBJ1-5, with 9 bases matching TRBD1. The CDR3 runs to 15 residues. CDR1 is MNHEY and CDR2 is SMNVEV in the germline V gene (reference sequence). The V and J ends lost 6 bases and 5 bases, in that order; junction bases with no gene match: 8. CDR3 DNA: TGTGCCAGCAGGTCACAGGGGGCGAGGGATCAGCCCCAGCATTTT. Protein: CASRSQGARDQPQHF.

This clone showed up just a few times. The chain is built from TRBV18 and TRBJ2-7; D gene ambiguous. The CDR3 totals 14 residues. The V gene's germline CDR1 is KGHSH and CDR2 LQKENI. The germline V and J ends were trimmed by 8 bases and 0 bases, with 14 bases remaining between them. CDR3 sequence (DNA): TGTGCCAGCCAGTGGGCGGAAAGCTCCTACGAGCAGTACTTC. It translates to CASQWAESSYEQYF.

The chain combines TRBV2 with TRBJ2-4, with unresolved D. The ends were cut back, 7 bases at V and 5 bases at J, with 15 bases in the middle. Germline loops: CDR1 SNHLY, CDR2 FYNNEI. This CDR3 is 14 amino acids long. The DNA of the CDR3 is TGTGCCAGCATCCCCCCCAACGAAGAAAACATTCAGTACTTC. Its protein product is CASIPPNEENIQYF.

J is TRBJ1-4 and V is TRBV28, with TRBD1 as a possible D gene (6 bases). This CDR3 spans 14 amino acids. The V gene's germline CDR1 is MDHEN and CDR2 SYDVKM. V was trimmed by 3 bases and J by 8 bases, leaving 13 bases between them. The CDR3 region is CASSLSQGTEKLFF. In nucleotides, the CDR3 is TGTGCCAGCAGTTTGTCTCAGGGGACGGAAAAACTGTTTTTT.

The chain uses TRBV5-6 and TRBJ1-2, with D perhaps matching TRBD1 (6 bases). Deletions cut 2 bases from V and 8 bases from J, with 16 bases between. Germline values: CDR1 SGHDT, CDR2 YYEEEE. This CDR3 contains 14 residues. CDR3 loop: CASSFPGGQEGYTF. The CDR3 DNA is TGTGCCAGCAGCTTTCCGGGGGGGCAAGAGGGCTACACCTTC.

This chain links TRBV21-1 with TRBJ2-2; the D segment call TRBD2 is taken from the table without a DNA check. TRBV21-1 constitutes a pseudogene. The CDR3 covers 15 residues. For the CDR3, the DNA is TGTGCCAGCCGGAGGGCAGTTGGTAAGGCCGGGGAGCTGTTTTTT. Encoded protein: CASRRAVGKAGELFF.

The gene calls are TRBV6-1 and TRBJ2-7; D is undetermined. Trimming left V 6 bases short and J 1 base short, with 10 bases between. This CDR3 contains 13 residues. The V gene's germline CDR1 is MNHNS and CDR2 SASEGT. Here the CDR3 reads CASRLTISYEQYF. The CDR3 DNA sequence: TGTGCCAGCAGGCTGACAATATCCTACGAGCAGTACTTC.

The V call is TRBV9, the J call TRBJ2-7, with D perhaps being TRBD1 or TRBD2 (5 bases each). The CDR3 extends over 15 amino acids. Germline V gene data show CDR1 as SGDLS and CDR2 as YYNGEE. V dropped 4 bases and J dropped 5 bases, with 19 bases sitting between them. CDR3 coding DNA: TGTGCCAGCAGCCCGGGACCGACTTCCCTCCACGAGCAGTACTTC. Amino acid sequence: CASSPGPTSLHEQYF.

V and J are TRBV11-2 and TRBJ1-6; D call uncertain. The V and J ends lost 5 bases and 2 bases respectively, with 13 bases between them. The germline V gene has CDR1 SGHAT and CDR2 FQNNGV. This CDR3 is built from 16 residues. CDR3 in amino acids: CASSPDIQAYNSPLHF. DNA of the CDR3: TGTGCCAGCAGCCCAGACATCCAGGCCTATAATTCACCCCTCCACTTT. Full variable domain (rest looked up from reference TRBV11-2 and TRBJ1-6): EAGVAQSPRYKIIEKRQSVAFWCNPISGHATLYWYQQILGQGPKLLIQFQNNGVVDDSQLPKDRFSAERLKGVDSTLKIQPAKLEDSAVYLCASSPDIQAYNSPLHFGNGTRLTVT.

Here the CDR3 reads CASSIGRARRTDTQYF. CDR3 coding DNA: TGTGCCAGCAGCATCGGCAGGGCTCGACGCACAGATACGCAGTATTTT. V and J are TRBV2 and TRBJ2-3, with a tentative D call TRBD1 (5 bases). From germline, CDR1 is SNHLY and CDR2 FYNNEI. The CDR3 totals 16 residues. Trimming stripped 6 bases from V and 1 base from J, with 17 bases between.

The CDR3 reads CASSLGQGTYYGYTF. In DNA, the CDR3 is TGTGCCAGCAGCTTAGGGCAGGGTACCTACTATGGCTACACCTTC. This chain joins TRBV11-2 and TRBJ1-2; perhaps TRBD1 as D (5 bases). Trimming cost V 1 base and J 3 bases, with 12 bases left between them. Germline V gene sequence: CDR1 SGHAT, CDR2 FQNNGV. This CDR3 has 15 residues.

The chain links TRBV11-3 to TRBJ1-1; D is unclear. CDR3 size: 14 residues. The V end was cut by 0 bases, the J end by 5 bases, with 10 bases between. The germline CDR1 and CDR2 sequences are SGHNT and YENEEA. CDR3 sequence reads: CASSLDPGSTEAFF. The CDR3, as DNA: TGTGCCAGCAGCTTAGATCCGGGGTCGACTGAAGCTTTCTTT.

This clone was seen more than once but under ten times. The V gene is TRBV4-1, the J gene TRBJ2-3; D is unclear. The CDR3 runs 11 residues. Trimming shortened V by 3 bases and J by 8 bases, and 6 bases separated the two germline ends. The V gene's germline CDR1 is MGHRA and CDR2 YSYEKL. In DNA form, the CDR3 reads TGCGCCAGCAGCCATCCCGGTACGCAGTATTTT. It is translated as CASSHPGTQYF.

The CDR3 nucleotides read TGCGCCAGCAGTAGGACAGGGGGCAGCGGGGAGCTGTTTTTT. This codes for CASSRTGGSGELFF. The chain carries TRBV10-1 and TRBJ2-2; 11 nucleotides line up with TRBD1. CDR1 and CDR2 from the germline V gene are WNHNN and SYGVQD (reference sequence). CDR3 length equals 14 residues. Germline trimming cut 5 bases from V and 7 bases from J; bases unmatched to any gene: 3.

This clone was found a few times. CDR3 sequence: CASSQDLAGGVNSPLHF. CDR3 DNA sequence: TGCGCCAGCAGCCAAGATCTGGCAGGGGGAGTTAATTCACCCCTCCACTTT. The rearrangement joins TRBV4-1 to TRBJ1-6; TRBD1 matches at 7 bases. Trimming took 0 bases from V and 6 from J; bases not matched to a gene: 8. Per germline, CDR1 MGHRA and CDR2 YSYEKL. The length of the CDR3 is 17 residues.

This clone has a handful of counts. The CDR3 nucleotides read TGTGCCAGTAGACCCCGGGACAGGGGTCAAATGGACACTGAAGCTTTCTTT. This sequence encodes CASRPRDRGQMDTEAFF. The chain employs TRBV19 and TRBJ1-1, with 10 bases aligning to TRBD1. The J segment lost 3 bases and the V segment lost 6 bases, leaving 13 bases of the junction unmatched. This CDR3 contains 17 residues. Germline V gives CDR1 LNHDA, CDR2 SQIVND (reference sequence).

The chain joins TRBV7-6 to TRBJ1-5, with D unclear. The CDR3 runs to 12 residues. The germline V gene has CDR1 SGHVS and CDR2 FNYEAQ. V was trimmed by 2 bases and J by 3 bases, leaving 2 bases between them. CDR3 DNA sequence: TGTGCCAGCAGCTTACCCAATCAGCCCCAGCATTTT. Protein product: CASSLPNQPQHF.

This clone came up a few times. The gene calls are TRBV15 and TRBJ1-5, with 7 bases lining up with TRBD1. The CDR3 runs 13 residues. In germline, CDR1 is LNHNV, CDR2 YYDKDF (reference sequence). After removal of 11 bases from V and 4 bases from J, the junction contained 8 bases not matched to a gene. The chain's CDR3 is CAASTGTNQPQHF. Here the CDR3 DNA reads TGTGCCGCATCGACAGGGACTAATCAGCCCCAGCATTTT.

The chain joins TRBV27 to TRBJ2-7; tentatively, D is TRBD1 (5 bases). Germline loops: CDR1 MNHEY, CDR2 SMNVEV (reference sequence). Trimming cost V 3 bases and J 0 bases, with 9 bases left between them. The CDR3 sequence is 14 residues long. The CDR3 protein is CASSFRQNSYEQYF. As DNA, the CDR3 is TGTGCCAGCAGTTTTAGACAGAACTCCTACGAGCAGTACTTC.

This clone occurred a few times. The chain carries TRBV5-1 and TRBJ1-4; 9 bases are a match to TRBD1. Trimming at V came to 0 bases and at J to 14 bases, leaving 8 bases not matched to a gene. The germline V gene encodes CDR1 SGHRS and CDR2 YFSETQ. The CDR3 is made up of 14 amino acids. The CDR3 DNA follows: TGCGCCAGCAGCTTGGTGGGACAGGGAGGTAGGCTGTTTTTT. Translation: CASSLVGQGGRLFF.

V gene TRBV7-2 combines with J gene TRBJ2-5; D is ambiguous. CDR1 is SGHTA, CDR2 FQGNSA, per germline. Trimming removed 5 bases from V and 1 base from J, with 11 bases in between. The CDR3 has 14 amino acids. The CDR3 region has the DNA TGTGCCAGCAGCCCACTGGGCACCCAAGAGACCCAGTACTTC. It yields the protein CASSPLGTQETQYF.